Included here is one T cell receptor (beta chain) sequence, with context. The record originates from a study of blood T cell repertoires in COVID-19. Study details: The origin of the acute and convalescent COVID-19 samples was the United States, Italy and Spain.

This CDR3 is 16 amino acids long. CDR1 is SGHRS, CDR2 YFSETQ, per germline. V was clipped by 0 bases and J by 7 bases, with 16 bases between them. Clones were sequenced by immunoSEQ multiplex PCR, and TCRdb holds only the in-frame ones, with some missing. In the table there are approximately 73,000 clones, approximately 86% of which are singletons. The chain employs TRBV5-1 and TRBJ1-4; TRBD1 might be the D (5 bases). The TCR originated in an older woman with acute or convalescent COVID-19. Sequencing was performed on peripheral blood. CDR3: CASSLGEGEGGEKLFF. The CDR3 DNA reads TGCGCCAGCAGCTTGGGCGAAGGGGAAGGCGGTGAAAAACTGTTTTTT. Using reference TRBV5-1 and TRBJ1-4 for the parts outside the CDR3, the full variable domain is KAGVTQTPRYLIKTRGQQVTLSCSPISGHRSVSWYQQTPGQGLQFLFEYFSETQRNKGNFPGRFSGRQFSNSRSEMNVSTLELGDSALYLCASSLGEGEGGEKLFFGSGTQLSVL.